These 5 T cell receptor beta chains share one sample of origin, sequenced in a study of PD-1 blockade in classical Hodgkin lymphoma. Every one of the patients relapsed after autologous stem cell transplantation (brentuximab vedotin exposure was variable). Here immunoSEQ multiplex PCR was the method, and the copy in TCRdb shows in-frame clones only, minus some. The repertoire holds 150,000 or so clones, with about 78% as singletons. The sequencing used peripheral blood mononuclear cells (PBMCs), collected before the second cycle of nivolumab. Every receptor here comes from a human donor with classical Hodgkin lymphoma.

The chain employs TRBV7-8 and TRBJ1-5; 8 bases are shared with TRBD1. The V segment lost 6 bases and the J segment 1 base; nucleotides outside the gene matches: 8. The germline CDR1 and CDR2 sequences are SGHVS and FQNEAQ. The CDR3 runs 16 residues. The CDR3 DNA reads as TGTGCCAGCAGTTTAAGACAGGGGATCAGCAATCAGCCCCAGCATTTT. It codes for CASSLRQGISNQPQHF.

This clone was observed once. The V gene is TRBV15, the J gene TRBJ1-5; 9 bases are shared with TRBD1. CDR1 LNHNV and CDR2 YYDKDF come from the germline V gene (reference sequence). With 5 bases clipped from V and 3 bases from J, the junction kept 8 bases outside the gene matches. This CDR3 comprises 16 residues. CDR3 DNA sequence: TGTGCCACCAGCGTAGACCGGGACAGGGTCAATCAGCCCCAGCATTTT. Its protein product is CATSVDRDRVNQPQHF.

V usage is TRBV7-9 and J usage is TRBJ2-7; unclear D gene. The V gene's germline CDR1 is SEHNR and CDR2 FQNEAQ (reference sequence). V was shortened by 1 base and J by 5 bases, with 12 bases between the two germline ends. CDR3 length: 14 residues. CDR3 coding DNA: TGTGCCAGCAGCTTAGGAGGAAATTGGAACGAGCAGTACTTC. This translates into CASSLGGNWNEQYF.

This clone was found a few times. The CDR3 coding sequence is TGTGCCAGTAGTATTCGTACTAGCGGAATACCCTCATACAATGAGCAGTTCTTC. Residues: CASSIRTSGIPSYNEQFF. The V gene is TRBV19, the J gene TRBJ2-1; 8 nucleotides line up with TRBD2. CDR1 is LNHDA, CDR2 SQIVND, per germline (reference sequence). The CDR3 totals 18 residues. Trimming cost V 3 bases and J 4 bases; bases outside gene matches: 14.

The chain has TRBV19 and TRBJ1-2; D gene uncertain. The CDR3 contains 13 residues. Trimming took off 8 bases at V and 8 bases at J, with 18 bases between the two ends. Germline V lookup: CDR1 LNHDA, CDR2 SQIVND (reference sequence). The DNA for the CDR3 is TGTGCCAGTCAGCGGAAAGTACTGGAAGGCTACACCTTC. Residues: CASQRKVLEGYTF.